The source of this T cell receptor beta chain is a study of blood T cells in healthy people across ages. In this sample, this clonotype turned up a few times. The individuals who served as donors were healthy Caucasians living in Russia, aged about 6 to 100. Primed by a sample-barcoded 5' primer and a J-beta primer mix, a second PCR proceeded for 7 to 11 cycles. Each cDNA molecule, via a template-switch adaptor with 12 random nucleotides, was tagged. TCRdb re-derived calls from the 5' RACE reads in MiXCR, one entry per CDR3 protein. The sample includes some 700,000 distinct CDR3 sequences, about 40% of them seen just once. Trimming took 0 bases from V and 9 from J; bases not matched to a gene: 4. This CDR3 contains 14 residues. Germline values: CDR1 SGHTA, CDR2 FQGTGA.

The sample taken for sequencing was blood. The rearrangement joins TRBV7-3 to TRBJ2-1; 8 bases are shared with TRBD1. The receptor's source is an older woman in good health. CDR3 in amino acids: CASSLTGTGGEQFF. The CDR3, as DNA: TGTGCCAGCAGCTTAACCGGGACAGGCGGTGAGCAGTTCTTC.